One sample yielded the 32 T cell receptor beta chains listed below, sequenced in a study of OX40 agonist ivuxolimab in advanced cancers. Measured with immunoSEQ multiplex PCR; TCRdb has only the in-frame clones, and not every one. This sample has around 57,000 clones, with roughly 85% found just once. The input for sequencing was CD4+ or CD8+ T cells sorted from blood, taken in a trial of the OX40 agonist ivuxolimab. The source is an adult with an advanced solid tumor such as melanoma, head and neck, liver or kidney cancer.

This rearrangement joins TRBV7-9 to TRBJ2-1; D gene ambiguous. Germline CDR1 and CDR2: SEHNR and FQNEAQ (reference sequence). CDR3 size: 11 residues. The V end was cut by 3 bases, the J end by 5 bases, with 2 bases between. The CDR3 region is CASSLDNEQFF. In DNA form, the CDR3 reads TGTGCCAGCAGCTTGGACAATGAGCAGTTCTTC.

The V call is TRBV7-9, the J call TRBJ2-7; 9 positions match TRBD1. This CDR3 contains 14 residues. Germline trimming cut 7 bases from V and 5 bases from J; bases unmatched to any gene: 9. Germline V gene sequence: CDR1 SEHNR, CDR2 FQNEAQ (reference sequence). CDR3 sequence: CASNTGTGMNEQYF. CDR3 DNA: TGTGCCAGCAACACCGGGACAGGGATGAACGAGCAGTACTTC.

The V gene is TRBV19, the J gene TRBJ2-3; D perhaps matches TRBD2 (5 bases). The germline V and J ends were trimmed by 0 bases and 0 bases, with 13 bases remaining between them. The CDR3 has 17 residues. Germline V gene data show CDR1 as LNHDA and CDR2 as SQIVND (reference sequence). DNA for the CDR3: TGTGCCAGTAGTATAGATCGGAGTAGCGCGAGCACAGATACGCAGTATTTT. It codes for CASSIDRSSASTDTQYF.

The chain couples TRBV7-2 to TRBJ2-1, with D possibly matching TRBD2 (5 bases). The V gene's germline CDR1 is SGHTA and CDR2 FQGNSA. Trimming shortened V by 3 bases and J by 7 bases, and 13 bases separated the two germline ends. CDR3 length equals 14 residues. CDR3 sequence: CASSFLARTNEQFF. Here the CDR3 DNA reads TGTGCCAGCAGCTTCTTAGCGAGAACAAATGAGCAGTTCTTC.

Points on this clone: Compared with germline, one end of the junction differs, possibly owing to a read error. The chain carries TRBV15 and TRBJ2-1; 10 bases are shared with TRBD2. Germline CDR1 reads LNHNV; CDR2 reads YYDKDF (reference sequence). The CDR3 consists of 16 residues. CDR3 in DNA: TGTGCCACCAGCGGAGAGGTGCTAGCGGGAGTACATGAGCAGTTCTTC. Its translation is CATSGEVLAGVHEQFF.

The CDR3 DNA sequence: TGTGCCAGCAGCCCCGAGCTGGGGGGCTACACCTTC. Amino acids: CASSPELGGYTF. This sequence joins TRBV7-6 and TRBJ1-2; D remains ambiguous. From germline, CDR1 is SGHVS and CDR2 FNYEAQ. Trimming pared 5 bases from V and 8 bases from J, leaving 12 bases between. CDR3 size: 12 residues. Variable domain in full (rest from reference TRBV7-6 and TRBJ1-2): GAGVSQSPRYKVTKRGQDVALRCDPISGHVSLYWYRQALGQGPEFLTYFNYEAQQDKSGLPNDRFSAERPEGSISTLTIQRTEQRDSAMYRCASSPELGGYTFGSGTRLTVV.

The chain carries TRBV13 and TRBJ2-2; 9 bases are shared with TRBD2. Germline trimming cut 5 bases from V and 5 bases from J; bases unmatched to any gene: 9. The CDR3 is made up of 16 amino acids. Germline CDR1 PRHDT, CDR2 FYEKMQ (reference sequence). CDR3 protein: CASSPSSGTGTGELFF. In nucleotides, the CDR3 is TGTGCCAGCAGCCCCTCTAGCGGGACGGGAACCGGGGAGCTGTTTTTT.

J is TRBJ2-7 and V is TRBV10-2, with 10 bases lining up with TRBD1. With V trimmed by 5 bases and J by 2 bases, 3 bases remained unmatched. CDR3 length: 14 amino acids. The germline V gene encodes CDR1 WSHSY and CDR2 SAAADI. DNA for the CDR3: TGCGCCAGCAGTTCTGGACAGGGGGCCTACGAGCAGTACTTC. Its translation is CASSSGQGAYEQYF.

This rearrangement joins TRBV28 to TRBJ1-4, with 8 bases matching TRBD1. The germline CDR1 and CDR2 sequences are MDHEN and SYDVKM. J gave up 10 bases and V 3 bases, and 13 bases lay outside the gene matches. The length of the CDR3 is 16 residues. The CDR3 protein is CASSLVRGDRSSKLFF. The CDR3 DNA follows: TGTGCCAGCAGTTTGGTAAGAGGGGACAGGTCATCAAAACTGTTTTTT.

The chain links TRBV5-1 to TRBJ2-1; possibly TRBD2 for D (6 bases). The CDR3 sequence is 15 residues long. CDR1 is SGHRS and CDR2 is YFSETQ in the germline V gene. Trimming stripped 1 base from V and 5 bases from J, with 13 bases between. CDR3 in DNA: TGCGCCAGCAGCTTGAGTACGCGGGAAAACAATGAGCAGTTCTTC. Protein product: CASSLSTRENNEQFF.

The CDR3 spells CASNPTKGGGHDEQYF. The CDR3 nucleotides are TGTGCCAGCAACCCTACTAAAGGGGGAGGGCACGACGAGCAGTACTTC. This chain joins TRBV7-9 and TRBJ2-7, with TRBD2 as a possible D gene (7 bases). This CDR3 region has 16 residues. Germline V gene lookup returns CDR1 SEHNR and CDR2 FQNEAQ (reference sequence). With 7 bases removed from V and 5 bases from J, the gap between germline ends came to 24 bases.

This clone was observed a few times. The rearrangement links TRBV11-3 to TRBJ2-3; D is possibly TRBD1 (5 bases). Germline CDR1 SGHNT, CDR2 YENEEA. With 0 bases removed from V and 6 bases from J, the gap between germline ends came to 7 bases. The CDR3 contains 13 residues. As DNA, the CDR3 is TGTGCCAGCAGCTTAGATAAGGGGGATACGCAGTATTTT. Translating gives CASSLDKGDTQYF.

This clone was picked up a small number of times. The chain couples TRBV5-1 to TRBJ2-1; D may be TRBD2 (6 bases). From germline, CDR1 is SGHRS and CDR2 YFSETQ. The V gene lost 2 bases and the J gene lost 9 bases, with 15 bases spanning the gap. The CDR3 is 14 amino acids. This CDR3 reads CASSLDAGSSEQFF. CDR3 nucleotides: TGCGCCAGCAGCTTAGATGCGGGATCAAGTGAGCAGTTCTTC. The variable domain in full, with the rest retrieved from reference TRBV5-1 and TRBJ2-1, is KAGVTQTPRYLIKTRGQQVTLSCSPISGHRSVSWYQQTPGQGLQFLFEYFSETQRNKGNFPGRFSGRQFSNSRSEMNVSTLELGDSALYLCASSLDAGSSEQFFGPGTRLTVL.

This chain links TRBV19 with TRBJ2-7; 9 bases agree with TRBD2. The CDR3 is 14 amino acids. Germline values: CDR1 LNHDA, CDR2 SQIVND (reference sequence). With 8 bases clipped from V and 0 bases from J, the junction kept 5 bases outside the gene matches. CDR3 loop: CASAGTSNSYEQYF. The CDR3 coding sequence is TGTGCCAGTGCGGGGACTAGCAACTCCTACGAGCAGTACTTC.

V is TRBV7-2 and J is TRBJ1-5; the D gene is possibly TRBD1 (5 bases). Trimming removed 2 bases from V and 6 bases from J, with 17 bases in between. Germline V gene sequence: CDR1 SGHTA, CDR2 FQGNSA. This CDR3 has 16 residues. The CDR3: CASSLRAGGYIQPQHF. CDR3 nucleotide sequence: TGTGCCAGCAGCTTACGGGCGGGGGGGTATATTCAGCCCCAGCATTTT.

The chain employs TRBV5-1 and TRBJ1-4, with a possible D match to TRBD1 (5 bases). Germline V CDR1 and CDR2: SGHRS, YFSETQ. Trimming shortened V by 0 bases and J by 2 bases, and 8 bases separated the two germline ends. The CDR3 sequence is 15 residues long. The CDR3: CASSLGGGTNEKLFF. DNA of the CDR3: TGCGCCAGCAGCTTGGGTGGGGGTACTAATGAAAAACTGTTTTTT.

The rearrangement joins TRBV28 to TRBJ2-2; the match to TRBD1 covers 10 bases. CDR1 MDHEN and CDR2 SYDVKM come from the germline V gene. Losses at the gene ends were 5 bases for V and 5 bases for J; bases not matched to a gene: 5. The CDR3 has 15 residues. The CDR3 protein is CASSTPGQGTGELFF. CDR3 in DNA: TGTGCCAGCAGTACGCCGGGACAGGGGACCGGGGAGCTGTTTTTT.

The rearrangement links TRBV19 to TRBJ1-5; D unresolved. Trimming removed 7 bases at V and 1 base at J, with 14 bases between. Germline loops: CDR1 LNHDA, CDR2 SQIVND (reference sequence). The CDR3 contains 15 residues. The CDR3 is CASNLGTLSNQPQHF. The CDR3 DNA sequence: TGTGCCAGTAATCTAGGAACTTTAAGCAATCAGCCCCAGCATTTT.

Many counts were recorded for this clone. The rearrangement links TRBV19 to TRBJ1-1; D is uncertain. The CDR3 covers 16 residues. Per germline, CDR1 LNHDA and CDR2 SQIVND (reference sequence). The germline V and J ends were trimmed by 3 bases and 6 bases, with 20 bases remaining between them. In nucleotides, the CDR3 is TGTGCCAGTAGTATTGGAGGGCGAATACCCGCCCCTGAAGCTTTCTTT. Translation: CASSIGGRIPAPEAFF.

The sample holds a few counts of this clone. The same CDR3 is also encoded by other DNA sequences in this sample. The CDR3: CASSTSNTGELFF. Here the CDR3 DNA reads TGCGCCAGCAGCACCTCGAACACCGGGGAGCTGTTTTTT. The chain joins TRBV5-1 to TRBJ2-2; D gene unclear. Per the germline V gene, CDR1 is SGHRS and CDR2 is YFSETQ. This CDR3 comprises 13 residues. V was pared by 4 bases and J by 0 bases, with 4 bases between.

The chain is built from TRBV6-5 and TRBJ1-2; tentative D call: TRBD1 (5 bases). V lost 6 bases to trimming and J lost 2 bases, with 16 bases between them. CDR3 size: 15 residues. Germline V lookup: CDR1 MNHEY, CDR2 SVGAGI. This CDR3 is CASSLGRPGNYGYTF. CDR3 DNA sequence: TGTGCCAGCAGCCTGGGACGCCCCGGGAACTATGGCTACACCTTC.

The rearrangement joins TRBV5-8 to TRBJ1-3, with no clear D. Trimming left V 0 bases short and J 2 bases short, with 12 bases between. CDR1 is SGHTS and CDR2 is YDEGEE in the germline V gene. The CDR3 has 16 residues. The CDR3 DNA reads TGTGCCAGCAGCTTGGTGTTCGCAGAGGCTGGAAACACCATATATTTT. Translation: CASSLVFAEAGNTIYF.

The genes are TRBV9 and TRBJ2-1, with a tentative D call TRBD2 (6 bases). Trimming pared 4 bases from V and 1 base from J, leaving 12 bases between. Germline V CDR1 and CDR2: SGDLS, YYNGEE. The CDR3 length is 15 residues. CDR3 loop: CASSPRLDSYNEQFF. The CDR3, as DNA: TGTGCCAGCAGCCCACGACTAGATTCCTACAATGAGCAGTTCTTC.

The CDR3 spells CSVEVRAATYEQYF. CDR3 bases: TGCAGCGTTGAAGTGAGGGCGGCTACCTACGAGCAGTACTTC. The chain joins TRBV29-1 to TRBJ2-7; TRBD2 might be the D (5 bases). CDR1 SQVTM and CDR2 ANQGSEA come from the germline V gene. The CDR3 extends over 14 amino acids. The germline V and J ends were trimmed by 1 base and 2 bases, with 12 bases remaining between them.

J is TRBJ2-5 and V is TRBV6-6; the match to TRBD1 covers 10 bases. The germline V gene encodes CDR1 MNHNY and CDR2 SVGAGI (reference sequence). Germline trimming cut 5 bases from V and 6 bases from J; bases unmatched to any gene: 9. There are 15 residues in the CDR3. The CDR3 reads CASSPPGQGSQTQYF. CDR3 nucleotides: TGTGCCAGCAGTCCTCCGGGACAGGGGAGTCAGACCCAGTACTTC.

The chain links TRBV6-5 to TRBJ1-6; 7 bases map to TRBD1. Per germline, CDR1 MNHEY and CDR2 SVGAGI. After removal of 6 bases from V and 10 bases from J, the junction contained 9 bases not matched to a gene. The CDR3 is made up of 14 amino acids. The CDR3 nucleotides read TGTGCCAGCAGGGGACAGTCCCTTCGCTCACCCCTCCACTTT. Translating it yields CASRGQSLRSPLHF.

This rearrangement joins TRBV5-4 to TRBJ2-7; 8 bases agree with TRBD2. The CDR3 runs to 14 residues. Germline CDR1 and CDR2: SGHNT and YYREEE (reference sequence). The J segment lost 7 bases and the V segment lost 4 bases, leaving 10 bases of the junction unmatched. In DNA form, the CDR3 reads TGTGCCAGCAGCCTAGGAAGCCAGCGGGGGGAGCAGTACTTC. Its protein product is CASSLGSQRGEQYF.

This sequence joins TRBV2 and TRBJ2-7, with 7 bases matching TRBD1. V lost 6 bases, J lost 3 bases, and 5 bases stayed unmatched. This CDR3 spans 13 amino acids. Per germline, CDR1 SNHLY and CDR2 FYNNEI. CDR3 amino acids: CASSLGQRYEQYF. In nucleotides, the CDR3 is TGTGCCAGCAGCTTGGGACAGCGCTACGAGCAGTACTTC.

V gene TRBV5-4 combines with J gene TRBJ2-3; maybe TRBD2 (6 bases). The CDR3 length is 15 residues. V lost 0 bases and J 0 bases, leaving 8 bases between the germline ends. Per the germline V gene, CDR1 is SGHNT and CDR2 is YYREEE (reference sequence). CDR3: CASSLVAASTDTQYF. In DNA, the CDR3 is TGTGCCAGCAGCTTGGTAGCGGCTAGCACAGATACGCAGTATTTT.

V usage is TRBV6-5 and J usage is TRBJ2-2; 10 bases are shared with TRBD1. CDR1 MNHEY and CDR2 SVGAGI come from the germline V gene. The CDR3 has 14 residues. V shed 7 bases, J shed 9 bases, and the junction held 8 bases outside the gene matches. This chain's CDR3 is CASIRQGANRELFF. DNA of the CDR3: TGTGCCAGCATCCGACAGGGGGCTAACCGGGAGCTGTTTTTT.

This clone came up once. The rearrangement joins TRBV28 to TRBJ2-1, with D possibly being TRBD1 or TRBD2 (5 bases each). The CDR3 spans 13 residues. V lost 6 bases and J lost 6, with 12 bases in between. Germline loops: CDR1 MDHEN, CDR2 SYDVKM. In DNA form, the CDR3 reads TGTGCCAGCAGCTACCCGGGGCCCAATGAGCAGTTCTTC. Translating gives CASSYPGPNEQFF. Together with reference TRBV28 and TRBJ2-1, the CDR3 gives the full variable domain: DVKVTQSSRYLVKRTGEKVFLECVQDMDHENMFWYRQDPGLGLRLIYFSYDVKMKEKGDIPEGYSVSREKKERFSLILESASTNQTSMYLCASSYPGPNEQFFGPGTRLTVL.

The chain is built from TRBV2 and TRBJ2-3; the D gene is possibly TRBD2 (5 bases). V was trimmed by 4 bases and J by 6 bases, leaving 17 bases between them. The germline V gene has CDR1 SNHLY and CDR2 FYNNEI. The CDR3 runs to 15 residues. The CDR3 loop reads CASSGEIFRSDTQYF. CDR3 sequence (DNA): TGTGCCAGCAGTGGGGAGATTTTTCGATCTGATACGCAGTATTTT.